The 8 T cell receptor beta chains below were found in one sample sequenced in a study of tumor-infiltrating lymphocytes in primary liver carcinoma. The authors took blood RNA from unsorted whole blood and also extracted germline DNA. Starting material of 500 to 600 ng total RNA yielded TCR beta cDNA via a constant-region primer. The TCR beta library was amplified through three nested multiplex PCR rounds in a modified ARM-PCR procedure. Two initial PCR rounds of around 10 cycles each paired TRBV1-TRBV30 forward primers with a C-beta reverse primer. TCRdb re-called the multiplex PCR reads with MiXCR, one entry per CDR3 protein. The sample has almost 200,000 distinct CDR3 sequences; less than 70% are singletons. Material: peripheral blood. The receptors originated from a woman in her sixties with primary liver carcinoma and hepatitis B virus infection.

This clonotype has only a few counts. The V gene is TRBV5-4, the J gene TRBJ2-5, with TRBD2 identical over 14 bases. Germline CDR1 reads SGHNT; CDR2 reads YYREEE (reference sequence). The V segment lost 4 bases and the J segment 5 bases; nucleotides outside the gene matches: 7. The CDR3 runs 16 residues. This CDR3 reads CASSKGTSGSGETQYF. DNA for the CDR3: TGTGCCAGCAGCAAGGGGACTAGCGGGAGCGGGGAGACCCAGTACTTC.

Details on this clonotype: Given a much more abundant clone one base away, this may be a read error. Likely a read error: the CDR3 ends without its conserved phenylalanine or tryptophan. The V gene is TRBV12-3 or TRBV12-4, the J gene TRBJ1-2; 8 nucleotides line up with TRBD1. V was pared by 10 bases and J by 4 bases, with 8 bases of the junction left unmatched. The length of the CDR3 is 13 residues. CDR3 amino acids: CATTGGTFYGYTV. CDR3 bases: TGTGCCACCACAGGGGGAACTTTCTATGGCTACACCGTC.

The count of this clonotype is one. The junction does not match germline at one end; this may be a read error. CDR3 DNA sequence: TGTGCCAGCAGCTTGCCGTGGGAGACCCGGTACTTC. This translates into CASSLPWETRYF. V is TRBV7-9 and J is TRBJ2-5, with D maybe TRBD2 (5 bases). Germline CDR1 and CDR2: SEHNR and FQNEAQ (reference sequence). The CDR3 loop spans 12 amino acids.

The chain joins TRBV4-1 to TRBJ2-1; 7 bases fit TRBD2. Germline assignment: CDR1 MGHRA and CDR2 YSYEKL. This CDR3 contains 16 residues. Trimming took 0 bases from V and 3 from J; bases not matched to a gene: 5. The CDR3 is CASSQEPSGDYNEQFF. The CDR3 coding sequence is TGCGCCAGCAGCCAAGAACCCAGCGGGGACTACAATGAGCAGTTCTTC.

Details on this clonotype: Mismatch with germline at one junction end may stem from a read error. The V gene is TRBV28, the J gene TRBJ2-1; 7 bases map to TRBD2. The CDR3 consists of 11 residues. The germline CDR1 and CDR2 sequences are MDHEN and SYDVKM. The CDR3 reads CASSPRGERVF. In DNA, the CDR3 is TGTGCCAGCAGTCCCCGGGGGGAAAGGGTCTTC.

V usage is TRBV5-1 and J usage is TRBJ1-3; D perhaps matches TRBD1 (5 bases). Trimming stripped 4 bases from V and 7 bases from J, with 12 bases between. CDR3 length equals 13 residues. Germline CDR1 and CDR2: SGHRS and YFSETQ. CDR3 nucleotide sequence: TGCGCCAGCAGCGAAGGGGCCACGAACACCATATATTTT. Translated, it gives CASSEGATNTIYF. Together with reference TRBV5-1 and TRBJ1-3, the CDR3 gives the full variable domain: KAGVTQTPRYLIKTRGQQVTLSCSPISGHRSVSWYQQTPGQGLQFLFEYFSETQRNKGNFPGRFSGRQFSNSRSEMNVSTLELGDSALYLCASSEGATNTIYFGEGSWLTVV.

This clonotype appeared a few times. V is TRBV12-3 or TRBV12-4 and J is TRBJ2-1; 14 nucleotides align to TRBD2. The CDR3 spans 18 residues. With V trimmed by 6 bases and J by 0 bases, 7 bases remained unmatched. The CDR3 nucleotides read TGTGCCAGCAGGGGGACTAGCGGGAGCCCTAGCTCCTACAATGAGCAGTTCTTC. Amino acids: CASRGTSGSPSSYNEQFF.

With respect to this clonotype: This could be a read error, since a much larger clone is one nucleotide away. V gene TRBV12-3 or TRBV12-4 combines with J gene TRBJ1-2, with D possibly TRBD1 on 6 matching bases. The CDR3 loop spans 16 amino acids. With 3 bases removed from V and 7 bases from J, the gap between germline ends came to 21 bases. The CDR3 loop reads CASSFWGAHTTRGYTF. The CDR3, as DNA: TGTGCCAGCAGTTTTTGGGGGGCGCATACCACCCGTGGCTACACCTTC.